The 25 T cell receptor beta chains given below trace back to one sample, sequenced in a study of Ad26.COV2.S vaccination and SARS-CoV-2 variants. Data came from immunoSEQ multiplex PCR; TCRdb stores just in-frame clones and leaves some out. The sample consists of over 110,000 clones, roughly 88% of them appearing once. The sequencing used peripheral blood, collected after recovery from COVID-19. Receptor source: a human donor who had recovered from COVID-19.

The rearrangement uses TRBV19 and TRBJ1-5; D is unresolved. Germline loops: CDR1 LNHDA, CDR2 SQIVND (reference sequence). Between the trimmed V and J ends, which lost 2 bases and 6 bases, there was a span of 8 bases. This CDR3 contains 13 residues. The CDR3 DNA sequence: TGTGCCAGTAGTATATTTGTGTTTCAGCCCCAGCATTTT. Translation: CASSIFVFQPQHF.

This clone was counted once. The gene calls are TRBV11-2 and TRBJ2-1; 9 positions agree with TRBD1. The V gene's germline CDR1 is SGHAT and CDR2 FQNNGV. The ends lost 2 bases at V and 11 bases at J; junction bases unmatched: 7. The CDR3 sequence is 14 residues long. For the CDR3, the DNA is TGTGCCAGCAGCTTAATCGGGACAGGGATAAAGCAGTTCTTC. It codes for CASSLIGTGIKQFF.

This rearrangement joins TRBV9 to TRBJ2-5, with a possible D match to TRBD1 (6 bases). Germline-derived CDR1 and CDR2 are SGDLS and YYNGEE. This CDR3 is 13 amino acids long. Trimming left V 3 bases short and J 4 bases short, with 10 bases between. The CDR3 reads CASSGTGLETQYF. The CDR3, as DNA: TGTGCCAGCAGCGGAACAGGGTTAGAGACCCAGTACTTC.

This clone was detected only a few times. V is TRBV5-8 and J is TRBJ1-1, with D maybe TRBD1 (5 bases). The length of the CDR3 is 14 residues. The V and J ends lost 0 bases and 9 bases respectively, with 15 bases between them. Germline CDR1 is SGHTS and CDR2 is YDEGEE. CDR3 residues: CASSLVGTGAKAFF. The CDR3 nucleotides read TGTGCCAGCAGCTTGGTCGGGACCGGAGCGAAAGCTTTCTTT.

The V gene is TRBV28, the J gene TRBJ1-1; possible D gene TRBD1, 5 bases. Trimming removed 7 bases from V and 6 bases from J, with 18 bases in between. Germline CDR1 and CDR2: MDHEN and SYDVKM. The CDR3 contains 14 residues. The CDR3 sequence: CASTLGPGKAEAFF. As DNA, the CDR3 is TGTGCCAGCACCTTAGGCCCAGGGAAGGCTGAAGCTTTCTTT.

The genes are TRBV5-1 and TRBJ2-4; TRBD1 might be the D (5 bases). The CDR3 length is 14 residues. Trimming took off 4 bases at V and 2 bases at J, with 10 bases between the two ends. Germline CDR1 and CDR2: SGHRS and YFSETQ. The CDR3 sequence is CASSAQGTKNIQYF. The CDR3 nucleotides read TGCGCCAGCAGCGCCCAGGGTACCAAAAACATTCAGTACTTC. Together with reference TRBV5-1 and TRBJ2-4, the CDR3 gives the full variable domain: KAGVTQTPRYLIKTRGQQVTLSCSPISGHRSVSWYQQTPGQGLQFLFEYFSETQRNKGNFPGRFSGRQFSNSRSEMNVSTLELGDSALYLCASSAQGTKNIQYFGAGTRLSVL.

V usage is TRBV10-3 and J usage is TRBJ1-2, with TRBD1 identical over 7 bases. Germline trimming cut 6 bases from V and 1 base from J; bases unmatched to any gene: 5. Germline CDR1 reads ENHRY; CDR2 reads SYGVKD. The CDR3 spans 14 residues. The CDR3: CAISARQGNYGYTF. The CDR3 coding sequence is TGTGCCATCAGCGCCCGACAGGGTAACTATGGCTACACCTTC.

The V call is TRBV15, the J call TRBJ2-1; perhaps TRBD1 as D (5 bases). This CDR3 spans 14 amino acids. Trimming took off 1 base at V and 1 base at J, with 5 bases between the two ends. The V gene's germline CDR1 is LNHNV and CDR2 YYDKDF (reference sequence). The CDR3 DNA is TGTGCCACCAGCAGAGGACAGTCCTACAATGAGCAGTTCTTC. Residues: CATSRGQSYNEQFF.

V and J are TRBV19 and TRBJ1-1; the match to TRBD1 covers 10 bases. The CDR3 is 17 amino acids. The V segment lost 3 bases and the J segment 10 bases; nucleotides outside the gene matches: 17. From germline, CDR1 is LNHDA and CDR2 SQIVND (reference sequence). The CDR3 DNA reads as TGTGCCAGTAGTATTGCCCCCCCGACAGGGGGCGGATGGCGAGCTTTCTTT. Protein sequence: CASSIAPPTGGGWRAFF.

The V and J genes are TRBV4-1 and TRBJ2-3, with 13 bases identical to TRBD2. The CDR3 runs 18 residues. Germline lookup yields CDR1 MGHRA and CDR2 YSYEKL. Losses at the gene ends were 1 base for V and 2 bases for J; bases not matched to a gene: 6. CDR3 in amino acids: CASSQVYGLAGDTDTQYF. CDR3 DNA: TGCGCCAGCAGCCAAGTCTATGGACTAGCGGGGGACACAGATACGCAGTATTTT.

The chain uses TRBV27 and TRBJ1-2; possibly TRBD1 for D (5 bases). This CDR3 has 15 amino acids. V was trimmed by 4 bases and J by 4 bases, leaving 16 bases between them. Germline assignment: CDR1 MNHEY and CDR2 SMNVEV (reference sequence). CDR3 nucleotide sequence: TGTGCCAGCAGTTCCTCCGGGGCAGGGTTCTATGGCTACACCTTC. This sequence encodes CASSSSGAGFYGYTF.

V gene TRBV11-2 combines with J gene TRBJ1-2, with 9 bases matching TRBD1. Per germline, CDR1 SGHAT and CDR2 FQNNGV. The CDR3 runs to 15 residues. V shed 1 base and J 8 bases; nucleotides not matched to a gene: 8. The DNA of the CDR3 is TGTGCCAGCAGCTTAGGAGGGACAGGGAGTCGGGGCTACACCTTC. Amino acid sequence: CASSLGGTGSRGYTF.

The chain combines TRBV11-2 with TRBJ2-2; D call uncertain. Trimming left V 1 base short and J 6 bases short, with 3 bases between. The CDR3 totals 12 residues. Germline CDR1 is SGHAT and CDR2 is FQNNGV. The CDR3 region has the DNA TGTGCCAGCAGCTTAGTTCCCGGGGAGCTGTTTTTT. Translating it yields CASSLVPGELFF.

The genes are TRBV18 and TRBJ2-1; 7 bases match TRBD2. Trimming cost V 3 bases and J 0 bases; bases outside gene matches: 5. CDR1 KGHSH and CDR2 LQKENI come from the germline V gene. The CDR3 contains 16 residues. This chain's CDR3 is CASSPVGGGSYNEQFF. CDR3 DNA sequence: TGTGCCAGCTCACCCGTGGGGGGGGGCTCCTACAATGAGCAGTTCTTC.

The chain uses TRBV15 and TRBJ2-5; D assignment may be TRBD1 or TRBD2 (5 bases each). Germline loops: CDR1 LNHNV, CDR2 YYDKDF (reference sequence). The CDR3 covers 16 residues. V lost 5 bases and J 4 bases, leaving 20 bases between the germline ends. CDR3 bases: TGTGCCACCAGCGGGGGTACTACCTCCCTGGTAGAGACCCAGTACTTC. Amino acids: CATSGGTTSLVETQYF.

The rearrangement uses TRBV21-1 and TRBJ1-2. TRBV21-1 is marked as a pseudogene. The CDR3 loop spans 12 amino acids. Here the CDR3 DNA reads TGTGCCAGCTCAAGGGGGGGGAGAGGCTACACCTTC. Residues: CASSRGGRGYTF.

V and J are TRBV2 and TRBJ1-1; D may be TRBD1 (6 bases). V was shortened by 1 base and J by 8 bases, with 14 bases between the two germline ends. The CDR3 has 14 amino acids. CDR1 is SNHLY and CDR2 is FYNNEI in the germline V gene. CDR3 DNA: TGTGCCAGCAGTGAAGAGGAAGGGGGGGTGGAAGCTTTCTTT. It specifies CASSEEEGGVEAFF.

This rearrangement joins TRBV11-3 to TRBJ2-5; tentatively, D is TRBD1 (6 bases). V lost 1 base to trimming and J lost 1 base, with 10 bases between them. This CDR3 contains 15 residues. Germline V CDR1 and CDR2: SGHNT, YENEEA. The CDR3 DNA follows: TGTGCCAGCAGCTTAGGGTCAGGGGTCCAAGAGACCCAGTACTTC. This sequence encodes CASSLGSGVQETQYF.

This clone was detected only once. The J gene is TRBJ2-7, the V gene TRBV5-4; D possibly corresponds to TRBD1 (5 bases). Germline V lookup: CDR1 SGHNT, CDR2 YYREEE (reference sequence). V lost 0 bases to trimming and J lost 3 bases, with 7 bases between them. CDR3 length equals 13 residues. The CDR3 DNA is TGTGCCAGCAGCTTGGGACAGTACTACGAGCAGTACTTC. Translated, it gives CASSLGQYYEQYF.

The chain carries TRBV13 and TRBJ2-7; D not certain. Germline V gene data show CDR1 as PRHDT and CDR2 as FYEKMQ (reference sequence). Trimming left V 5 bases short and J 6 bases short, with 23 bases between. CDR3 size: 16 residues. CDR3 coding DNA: TGTGCCAGCAGCCCCCGCCGGTTGGCTGTGGGCTCCGAGCAGTACTTC. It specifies CASSPRRLAVGSEQYF.

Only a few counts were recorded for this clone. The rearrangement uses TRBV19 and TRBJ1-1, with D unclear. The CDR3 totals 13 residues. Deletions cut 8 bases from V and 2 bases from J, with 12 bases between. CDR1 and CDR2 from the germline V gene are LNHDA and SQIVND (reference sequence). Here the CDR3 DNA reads TGTGCCAGTCAGGCGTCGGGCAACACTGAAGCTTTCTTT. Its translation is CASQASGNTEAFF.

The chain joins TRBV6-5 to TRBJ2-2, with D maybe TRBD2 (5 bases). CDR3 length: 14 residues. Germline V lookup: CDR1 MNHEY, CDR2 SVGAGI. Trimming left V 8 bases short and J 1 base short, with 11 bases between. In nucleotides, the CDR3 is TGTGCCAGCGGCATCGCGGGGAACACCGGGGAGCTGTTTTTT. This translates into CASGIAGNTGELFF.

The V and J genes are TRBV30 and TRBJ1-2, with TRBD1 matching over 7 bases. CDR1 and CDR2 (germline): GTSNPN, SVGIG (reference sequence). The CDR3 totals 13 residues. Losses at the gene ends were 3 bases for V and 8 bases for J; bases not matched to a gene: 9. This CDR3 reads CAWSRQGPTGYTF. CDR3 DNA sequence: TGTGCCTGGAGCCGACAGGGCCCAACAGGCTACACCTTC.

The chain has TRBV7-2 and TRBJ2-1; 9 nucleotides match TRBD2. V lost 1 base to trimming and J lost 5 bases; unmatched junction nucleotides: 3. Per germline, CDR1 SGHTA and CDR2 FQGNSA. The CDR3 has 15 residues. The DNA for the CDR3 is TGTGCCAGCAGCTTAGTTGGACTAGCGAACAATGAGCAGTTCTTC. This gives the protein CASSLVGLANNEQFF.

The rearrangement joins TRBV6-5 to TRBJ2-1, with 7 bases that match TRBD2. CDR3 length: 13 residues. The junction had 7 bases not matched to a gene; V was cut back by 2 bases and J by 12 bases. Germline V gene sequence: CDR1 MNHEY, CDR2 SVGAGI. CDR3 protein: CASSYPDGGGQFF. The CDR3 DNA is TGTGCCAGCAGTTACCCAGATGGGGGGGGGCAGTTCTTC.